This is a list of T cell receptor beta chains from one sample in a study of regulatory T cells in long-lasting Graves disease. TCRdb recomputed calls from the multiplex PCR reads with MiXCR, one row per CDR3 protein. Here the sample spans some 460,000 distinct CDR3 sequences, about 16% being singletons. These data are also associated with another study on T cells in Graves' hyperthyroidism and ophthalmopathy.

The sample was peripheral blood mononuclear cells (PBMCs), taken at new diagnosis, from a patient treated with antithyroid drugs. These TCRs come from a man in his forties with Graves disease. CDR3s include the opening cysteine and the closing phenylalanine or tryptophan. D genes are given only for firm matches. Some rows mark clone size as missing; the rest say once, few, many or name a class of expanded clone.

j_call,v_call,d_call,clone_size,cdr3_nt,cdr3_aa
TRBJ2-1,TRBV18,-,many,TGTGCCAGCCGAAACAATGAGCAGTTCTTC,CASRNNEQFF
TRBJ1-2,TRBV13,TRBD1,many,TGTGCCAGCAGCTCAGGGGGCAGTAACTATGGCTACACCTTC,CASSSGGSNYGYTF
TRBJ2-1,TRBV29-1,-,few,TGCAGCGTTGAGAGGGGGGCAGGGGATGAGCAGTTCTTC,CSVERGAGDEQFF
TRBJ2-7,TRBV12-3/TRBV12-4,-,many,TGTGCCAGCAGTTTAAAGGGAGAGCAGTACTTC,CASSLKGEQYF
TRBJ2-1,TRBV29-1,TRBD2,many,TGCAGCGTTGAGTCTAGCGGGGGGCCTCGAGGGAATGAGCAGTTCTTC,CSVESSGGPRGNEQFF
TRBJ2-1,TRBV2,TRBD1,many,TGTGCCAGCAGTGAACCGTCGGGACAGGGAACCGGTGGTTATGAGCAGTTCTTC,CASSEPSGQGTGGYEQFF
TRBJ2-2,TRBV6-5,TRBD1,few,TGTGCCAGCAGTTACCCCTGGACAGGGAAGGGCACCGGGGAGCTGTTTTTT,CASSYPWTGKGTGELFF
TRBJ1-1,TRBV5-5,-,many,TGTGCCAGCAGCTTCGAGAACACTGAAGCTTTCTTT,CASSFENTEAFF
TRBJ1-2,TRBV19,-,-,TGTGCCAGTAAGGATCGGACAGACTATGGCTACACCTTC,CASKDRTDYGYTF
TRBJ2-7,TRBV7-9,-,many,TGTGCCAGCAGCTTCCCGGGACGGGGGGAGCAGTACTTC,CASSFPGRGEQYF
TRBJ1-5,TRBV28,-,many,TGTGCCAGCAGTGACCCTTCTCTGGGAGGCAATCAGCCCCAGCATTTT,CASSDPSLGGNQPQHF
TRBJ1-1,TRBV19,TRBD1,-,TGTGCCAGTAGTATGCGACAGGGGATCAGGACTGAAGCTTTCTTT,CASSMRQGIRTEAFF
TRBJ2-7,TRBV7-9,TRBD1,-,TGTGCCCGCAGCCCCGACAGGGGGCTTAGCGAGCAGTACTTC,CARSPDRGLSEQYF
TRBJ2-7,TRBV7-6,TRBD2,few,TGTGCCAGCAGCGCGGGGGGAATCTACGAGCAGTACTTC,CASSAGGIYEQYF
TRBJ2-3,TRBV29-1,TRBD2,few,TGCAGCGTTGAAGGGGGTAAAGCGGGAGGTTTAGATACGCAGTATTTT,CSVEGGKAGGLDTQYF
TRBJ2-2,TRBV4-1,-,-,TGCGCCAGCAGCCAAGCTTGGGGTCTAGCCGCGGTCGGGGAGCTGTTTTTT,CASSQAWGLAAVGELFF
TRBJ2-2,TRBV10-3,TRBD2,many,TGTGCCATCAGTGGATGGGGAAGCGGGAGAACCGGGGAGCTGTTTTTT,CAISGWGSGRTGELFF
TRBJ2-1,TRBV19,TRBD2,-,TGTGCCAGTAGTATAGGGGGACTAGCGGCCCTCCTAAACAATGAGCAGTTCTTC,CASSIGGLAALLNNEQFF
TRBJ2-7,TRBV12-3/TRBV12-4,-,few,TGTGCCAGCAGACCCCGGGCAGGGTCCTACGAGCAGTACTTC,CASRPRAGSYEQYF
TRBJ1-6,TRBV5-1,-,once,TGCGCCAGCAGCTTGGGCAGCATAAATTCACCCCTCCACTTT,CASSLGSINSPLHF
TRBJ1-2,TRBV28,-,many,TGTGCCAGCAGTCAACCTCAGGGGTTAGACTATGGCTACACCTTC,CASSQPQGLDYGYTF
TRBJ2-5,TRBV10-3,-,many,TGTGCCATCAGTGAGACAAAAAGGGCACATCAAGAGACCCAGTACTTC,CAISETKRAHQETQYF
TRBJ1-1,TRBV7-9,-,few,TGTGCCAGCAGGATTAGAGGGACTGAAGCTTTCTTT,CASRIRGTEAFF
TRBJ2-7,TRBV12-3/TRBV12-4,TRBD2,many,TGTGCCAGCAGTCTCCTCCTAGCGGGAGTCGTGTCCTACGAGCAGTACTTC,CASSLLLAGVVSYEQYF
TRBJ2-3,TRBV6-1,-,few,TGTGCCAGCAGTGAGACAAGACCCATGAACACAGATACGCAGTATTTT,CASSETRPMNTDTQYF
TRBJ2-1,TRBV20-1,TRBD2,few,TGCAGTGCTAGATCTGTTAGCGGGGTCTACAATGAGCAGTTCTTC,CSARSVSGVYNEQFF
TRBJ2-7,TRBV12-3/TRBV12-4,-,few,TGTGCCAGCAGTTTACGCGACAGGCCCTCCTACGAGCAGTACTTC,CASSLRDRPSYEQYF
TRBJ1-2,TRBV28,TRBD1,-,TGTGCCAGCAGCCCGGACAGGGAGAGAGGTGGCTACACCTTC,CASSPDRERGGYTF
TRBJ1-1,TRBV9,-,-,TGTGCCAGCAGCGTAGGTTGGGGGGCGTTCAACACTGAAGCTTTCTTT,CASSVGWGAFNTEAFF
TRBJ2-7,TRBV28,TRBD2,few,TGTGCCAGCAGTTCATTAGCGGGACCCTACGAGCAGTACTTC,CASSSLAGPYEQYF
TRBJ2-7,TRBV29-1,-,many,TGCAGCGCCAAAGCCAGGCCCGGCTCCTACGAGCAGTACTTC,CSAKARPGSYEQYF
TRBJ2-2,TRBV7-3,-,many,TGTGCCAGCAGCGTCGGGACGGGAACCGGGGAGCTGTTTTTT,CASSVGTGTGELFF
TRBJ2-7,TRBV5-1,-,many,TGCGCCAGCAGCTTGACAGGTATCTACGAGCAGTACTTC,CASSLTGIYEQYF
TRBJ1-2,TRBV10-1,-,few,TGCGCCAGCAGTTCGGACCTAAACTATGGCTACACCTTC,CASSSDLNYGYTF
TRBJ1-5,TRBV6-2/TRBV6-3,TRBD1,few,TGTGCCAGCTTACCGGACAGGGGGATGAATAGCAATCAGCCCCAGCATTTT,CASLPDRGMNSNQPQHF
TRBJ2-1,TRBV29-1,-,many,TGCAGCGTTGAAGATAGCTGGAGCTCCTACAATGAGCAGTTCTTC,CSVEDSWSSYNEQFF
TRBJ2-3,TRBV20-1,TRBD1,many,TGCAGTGCGACCCCTATGAGGGGGCTTTCCACAGATACGCAGTATTTT,CSATPMRGLSTDTQYF
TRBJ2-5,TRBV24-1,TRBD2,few,TGTGCCTCCAGCCCCGGTGGCGGGAGGCACCAAGAGACCCAGTACTTC,CASSPGGGRHQETQYF
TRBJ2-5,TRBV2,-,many,TGTGCCAGCAGTGAACGGCGGGGCCAAGAGACCCAGTACTTC,CASSERRGQETQYF
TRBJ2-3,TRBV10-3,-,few,TGTGCCATCAGTGCAGGGGCGGGAGCAGATACGCAGTATTTT,CAISAGAGADTQYF
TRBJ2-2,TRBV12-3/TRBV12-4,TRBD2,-,TGTGCCAGCAGTTTCGCCCGGACTAGCTCGGGCGGGGAGCTGTTTTTT,CASSFARTSSGGELFF
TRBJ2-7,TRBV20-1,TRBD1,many,TGCAGTGCTAGAGGTGGGGGGACAGGGGCCTACGAGCAGTACTTC,CSARGGGTGAYEQYF
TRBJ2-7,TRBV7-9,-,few,TGTGCCAGCAGCTTAGGGGACGGATACGAGCAGTACTTC,CASSLGDGYEQYF
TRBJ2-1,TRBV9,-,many,TGTGCCAGCAGCGTTGCACAGGGCCGCTACAATGAGCAGTTCTTC,CASSVAQGRYNEQFF
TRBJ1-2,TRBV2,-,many,TGTGCCAGCAGTCCAGGCATGGGAGGATATGGCTACACCTTC,CASSPGMGGYGYTF
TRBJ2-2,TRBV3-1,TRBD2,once,TGTGCCAGCAGCCTCGGACTAGCGGGAGGGCCGGGCACCGGGGAGCTGTTTTTT,CASSLGLAGGPGTGELFF
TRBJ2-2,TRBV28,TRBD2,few,TGTGCCAGCGGTGTGCTTGGTAGCGGGACCGGGGAGCTGTTTTTT,CASGVLGSGTGELFF
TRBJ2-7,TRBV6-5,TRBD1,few,TGTGCCAGCAGTTACCAATCACCCGGGACAGGGACCAACGAGCAGTACTTC,CASSYQSPGTGTNEQYF
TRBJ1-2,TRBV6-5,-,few,TGTGCCAGCAGTTACGGGAACAACTATGGCTACACCTTC,CASSYGNNYGYTF
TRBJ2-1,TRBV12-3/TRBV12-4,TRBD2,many,TGTGCCAGCAGCATGACTAGCAGATACAATGAGCAGTTCTTC,CASSMTSRYNEQFF
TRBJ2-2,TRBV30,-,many,TGTGCCTGGAGTCGCGGAGGCGACACCGGGGAGCTGTTTTTT,CAWSRGGDTGELFF
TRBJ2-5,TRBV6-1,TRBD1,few,TGTGCCAGCAGGACAGGGCAAGAGACCCAGTACTTC,CASRTGQETQYF
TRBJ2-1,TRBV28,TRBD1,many,TGTGCCAGCACGACAGGGGTGGATGAGCAGTTCTTC,CASTTGVDEQFF
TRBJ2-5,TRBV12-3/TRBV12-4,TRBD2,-,TGTGCCAGCAGTCCCGGTAGCGGGAGGGCCACGGAGACCCGGTACTTC,CASSPGSGRATETRYF
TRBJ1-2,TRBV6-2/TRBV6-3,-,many,TGTGCCAGCAAGAGGGGAGGGCCAAACTATGGCTACACCTTC,CASKRGGPNYGYTF
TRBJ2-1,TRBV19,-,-,TGTGCCAGTAGTATATTCACCGCGGGACCGAACAATGAGCAGTTCTTC,CASSIFTAGPNNEQFF
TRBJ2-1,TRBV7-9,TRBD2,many,TGTGCCAGCAGCTTAGCGACTAGCGGGAGGTTCTCCTACAATGAGCAGTTCTTC,CASSLATSGRFSYNEQFF
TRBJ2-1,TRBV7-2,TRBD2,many,TGTGCCAGCAGAAATGAGGGGACTAGCGTTCGTGGTGAGCAGTTCTTC,CASRNEGTSVRGEQFF
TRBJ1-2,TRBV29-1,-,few,TGCAGCGTTGAAGATAAGCCAGAACTTAACTATGGCTACACCTTC,CSVEDKPELNYGYTF